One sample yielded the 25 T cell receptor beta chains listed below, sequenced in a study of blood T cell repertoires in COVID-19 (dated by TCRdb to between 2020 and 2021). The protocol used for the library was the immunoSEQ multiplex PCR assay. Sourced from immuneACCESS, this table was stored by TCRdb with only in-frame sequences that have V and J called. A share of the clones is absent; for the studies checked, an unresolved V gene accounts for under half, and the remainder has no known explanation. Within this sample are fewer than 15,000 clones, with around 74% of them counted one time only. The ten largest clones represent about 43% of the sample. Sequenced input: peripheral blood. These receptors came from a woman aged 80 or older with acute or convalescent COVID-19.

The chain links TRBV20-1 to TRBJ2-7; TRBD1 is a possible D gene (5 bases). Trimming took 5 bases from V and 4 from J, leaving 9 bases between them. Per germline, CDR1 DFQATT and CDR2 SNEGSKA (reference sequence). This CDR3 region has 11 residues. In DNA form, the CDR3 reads TGCAGTGCTGGCCAGGGATACGAGCAGTACTTC. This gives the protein CSAGQGYEQYF.

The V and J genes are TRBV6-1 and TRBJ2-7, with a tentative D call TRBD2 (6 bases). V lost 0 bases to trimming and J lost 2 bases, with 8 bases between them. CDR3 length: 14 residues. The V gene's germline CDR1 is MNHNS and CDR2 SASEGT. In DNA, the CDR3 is TGTGCCAGCAGTGAAGCGGGGGGTACCTACGAGCAGTACTTC. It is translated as CASSEAGGTYEQYF.

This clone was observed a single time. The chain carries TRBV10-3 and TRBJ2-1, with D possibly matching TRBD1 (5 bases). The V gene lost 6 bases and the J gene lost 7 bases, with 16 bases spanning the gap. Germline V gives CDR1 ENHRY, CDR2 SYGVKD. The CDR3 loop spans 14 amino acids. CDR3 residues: CAIRPLGASNEQFF. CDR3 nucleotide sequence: TGTGCCATCAGGCCACTTGGGGCCTCTAATGAGCAGTTCTTC.

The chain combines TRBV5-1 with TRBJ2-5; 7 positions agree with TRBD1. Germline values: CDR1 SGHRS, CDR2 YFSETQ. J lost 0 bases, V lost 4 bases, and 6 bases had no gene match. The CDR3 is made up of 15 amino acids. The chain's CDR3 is CASSPTGQYQETQYF. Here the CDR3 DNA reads TGCGCCAGCAGCCCAACGGGACAGTACCAAGAGACCCAGTACTTC.

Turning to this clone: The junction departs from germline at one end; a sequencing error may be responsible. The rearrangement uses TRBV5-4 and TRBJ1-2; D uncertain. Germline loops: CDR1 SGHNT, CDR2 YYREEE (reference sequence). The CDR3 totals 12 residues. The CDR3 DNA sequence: TGTGCCAGCAGTCCGGCGAACTATGGCTATACCTTC. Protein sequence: CASSPANYGYTF.

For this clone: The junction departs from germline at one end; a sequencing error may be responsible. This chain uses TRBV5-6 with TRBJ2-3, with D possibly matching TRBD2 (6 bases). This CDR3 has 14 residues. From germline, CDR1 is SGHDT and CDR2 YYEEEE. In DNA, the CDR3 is TGTGCCGGCAGCTTGGGACTTCACACAGATACGCAGTATTTT. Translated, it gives CAGSLGLHTDTQYF.

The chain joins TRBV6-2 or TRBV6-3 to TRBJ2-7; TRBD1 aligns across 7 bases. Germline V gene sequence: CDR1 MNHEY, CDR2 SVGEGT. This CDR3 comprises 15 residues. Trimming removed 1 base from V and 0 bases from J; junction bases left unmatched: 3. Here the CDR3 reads CASSYFPGGSYEQYF. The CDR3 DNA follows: TGTGCCAGCAGTTACTTTCCAGGGGGCTCCTACGAGCAGTACTTC.

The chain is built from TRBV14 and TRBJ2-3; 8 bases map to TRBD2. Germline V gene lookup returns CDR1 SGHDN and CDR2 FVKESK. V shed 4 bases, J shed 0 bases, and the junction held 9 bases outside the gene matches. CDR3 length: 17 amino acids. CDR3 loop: CASSPFSGGGSTDTQYF. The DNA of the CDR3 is TGTGCCAGCAGCCCATTCTCCGGGGGGGGAAGCACAGATACGCAGTATTTT. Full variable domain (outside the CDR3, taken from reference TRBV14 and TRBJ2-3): EAGVTQFPSHSVIEKGQTVTLRCDPISGHDNLYWYRRVMGKEIKFLLHFVKESKQDESGMPNNRFLAERTGGTYSTLKVQPAELEDSGVYFCASSPFSGGGSTDTQYFGPGTRLTVL.

CDR3 in amino acids: CASSQTGGIYEQYF. DNA of the CDR3: TGTGCCAGCAGCCAGACAGGGGGCATCTACGAGCAGTACTTC. The V and J genes are TRBV3-1 (or the pseudogene TRBV3-2) and TRBJ2-7, with 10 nucleotides matching TRBD1. Per germline, CDR1 LGHDT and CDR2 YNNKEL (reference sequence). The V gene end was trimmed by 3 bases and the J gene end by 3 bases; junction bases not matched to a gene: 2. The CDR3 consists of 14 residues.

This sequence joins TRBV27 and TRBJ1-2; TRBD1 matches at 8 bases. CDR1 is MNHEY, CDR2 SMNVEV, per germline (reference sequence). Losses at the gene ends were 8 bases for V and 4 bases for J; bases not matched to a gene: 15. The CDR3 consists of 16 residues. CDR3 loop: CASGLPIGQGIYGYTF. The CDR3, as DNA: TGTGCCAGCGGATTACCAATAGGACAGGGAATCTATGGCTACACCTTC.

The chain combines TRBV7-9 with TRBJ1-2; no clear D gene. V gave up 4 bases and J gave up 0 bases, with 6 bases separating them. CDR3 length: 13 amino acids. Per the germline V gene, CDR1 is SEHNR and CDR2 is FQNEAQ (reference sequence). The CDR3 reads CASSSGANYGYTF. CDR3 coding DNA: TGTGCCAGCAGCTCGGGAGCTAACTATGGCTACACCTTC.

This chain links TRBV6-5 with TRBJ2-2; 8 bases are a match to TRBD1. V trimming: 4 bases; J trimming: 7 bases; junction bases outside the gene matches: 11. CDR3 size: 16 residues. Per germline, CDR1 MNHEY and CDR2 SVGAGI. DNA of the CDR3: TGTGCCAGCAGTTGGATGACAGGGGTCAGTAACGGGGAGCTGTTTTTT. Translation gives CASSWMTGVSNGELFF.

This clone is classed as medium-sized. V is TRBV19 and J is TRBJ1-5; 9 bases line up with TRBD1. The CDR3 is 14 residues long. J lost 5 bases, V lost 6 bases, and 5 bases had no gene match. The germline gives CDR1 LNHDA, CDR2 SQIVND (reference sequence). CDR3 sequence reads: CASRGTGQDQPQHF. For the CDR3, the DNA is TGTGCCAGTAGGGGGACAGGGCAGGATCAGCCCCAGCATTTT.

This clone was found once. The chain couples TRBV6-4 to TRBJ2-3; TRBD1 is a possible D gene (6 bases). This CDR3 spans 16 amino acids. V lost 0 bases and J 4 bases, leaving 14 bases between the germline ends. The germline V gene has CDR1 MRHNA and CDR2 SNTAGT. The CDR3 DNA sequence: TGTGCCAGCAGTGACTCGATCGGCAGGGGCGCAGATACGCAGTATTTT. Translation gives CASSDSIGRGADTQYF.

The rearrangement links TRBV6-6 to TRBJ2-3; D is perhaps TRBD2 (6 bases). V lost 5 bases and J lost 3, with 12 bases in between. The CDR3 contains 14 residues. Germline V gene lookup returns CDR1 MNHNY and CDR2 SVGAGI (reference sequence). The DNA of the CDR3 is TGTGCCAGCAGTAGTAGCGGACGAACAGATACGCAGTATTTT. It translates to CASSSSGRTDTQYF.

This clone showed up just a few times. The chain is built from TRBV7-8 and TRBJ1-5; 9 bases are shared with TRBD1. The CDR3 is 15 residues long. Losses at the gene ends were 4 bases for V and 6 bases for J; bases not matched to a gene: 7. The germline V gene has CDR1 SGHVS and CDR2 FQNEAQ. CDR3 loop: CASSSGTGIGQPQHF. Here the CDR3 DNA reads TGTGCCAGCAGCTCCGGGACAGGGATTGGTCAGCCCCAGCATTTT.

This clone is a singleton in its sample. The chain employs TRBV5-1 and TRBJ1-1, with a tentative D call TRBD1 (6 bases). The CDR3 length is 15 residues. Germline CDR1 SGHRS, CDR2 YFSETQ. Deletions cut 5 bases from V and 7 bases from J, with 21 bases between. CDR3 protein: CASRLTGLDDGEAFF. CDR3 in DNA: TGCGCCAGCAGACTAACAGGGTTGGACGACGGTGAAGCTTTCTTT.

The CDR3 region is CASSISAADRGGTEAFF. CDR3 nucleotide sequence: TGTGCCAGTAGTATAAGTGCTGCCGACAGGGGAGGCACTGAAGCTTTCTTT. The V and J genes are TRBV19 and TRBJ1-1; TRBD1 aligns across 8 bases. Germline CDR1 is LNHDA and CDR2 is SQIVND (reference sequence). The V segment lost 2 bases and the J segment 4 bases; nucleotides outside the gene matches: 12. There are 17 residues in the CDR3.

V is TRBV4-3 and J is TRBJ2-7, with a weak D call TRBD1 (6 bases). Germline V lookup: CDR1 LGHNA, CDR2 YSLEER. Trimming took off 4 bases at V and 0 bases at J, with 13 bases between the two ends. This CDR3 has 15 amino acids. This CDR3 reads CASSLTGIGSYEQYF. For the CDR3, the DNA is TGCGCCAGCAGCCTCACAGGGATTGGCTCCTACGAGCAGTACTTC.

DNA for the CDR3: TGTGCCAGCAGCTTAGTCGTACAGGGCAGGGGCTACACCTTC. Its translation is CASSLVVQGRGYTF. The rearrangement joins TRBV7-2 to TRBJ1-2, with D possibly TRBD1 on 6 matching bases. Deletions cut 1 base from V and 8 bases from J, with 14 bases between. Germline loops: CDR1 SGHTA, CDR2 FQGNSA. The CDR3 runs to 14 residues.

The chain's CDR3 is CASSADRDYGYTF. DNA of the CDR3: TGTGCCAGCAGCGCAGACAGGGACTATGGCTACACCTTC. J is TRBJ1-2 and V is TRBV11-2; 7 bases are shared with TRBD1. Germline loops: CDR1 SGHAT, CDR2 FQNNGV. This CDR3 contains 13 residues. V was pared by 5 bases and J by 3 bases, with 3 bases of the junction left unmatched.

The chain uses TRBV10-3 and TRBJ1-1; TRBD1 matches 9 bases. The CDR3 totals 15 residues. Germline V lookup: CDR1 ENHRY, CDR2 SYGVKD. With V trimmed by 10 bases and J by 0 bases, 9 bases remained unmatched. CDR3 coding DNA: TGTGCCACCCGGCCACAGGGGGCCATGAACACTGAAGCTTTCTTT. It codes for CATRPQGAMNTEAFF.

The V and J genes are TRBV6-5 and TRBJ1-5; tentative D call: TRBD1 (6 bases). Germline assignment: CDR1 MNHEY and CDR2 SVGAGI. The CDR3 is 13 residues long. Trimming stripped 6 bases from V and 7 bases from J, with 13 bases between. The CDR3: CASSEQDSQPQHF. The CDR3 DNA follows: TGTGCCAGCAGCGAGCAGGACAGCCAGCCCCAGCATTTT.

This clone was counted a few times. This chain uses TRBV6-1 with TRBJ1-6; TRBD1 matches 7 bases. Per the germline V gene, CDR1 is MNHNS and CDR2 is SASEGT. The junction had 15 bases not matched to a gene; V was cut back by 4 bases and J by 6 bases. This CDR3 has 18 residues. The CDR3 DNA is TGTGCCAGCAGTGCCATCCGGGACAGCCGCGGCCGTAATTCACCCCTCCACTTT. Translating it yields CASSAIRDSRGRNSPLHF.

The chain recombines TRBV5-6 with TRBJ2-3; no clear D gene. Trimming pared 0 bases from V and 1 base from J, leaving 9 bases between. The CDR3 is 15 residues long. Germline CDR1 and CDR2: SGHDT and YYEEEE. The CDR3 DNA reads TGTGCCAGCAGCTTGGGTGAGGTAGGCACAGATACGCAGTATTTT. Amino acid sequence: CASSLGEVGTDTQYF.